This record covers a single T cell receptor (beta chain). Its specificity is unknown. Compared with germline, one end of the junction differs, possibly owing to a read error. This sample is part of a study of cytomegalovirus exposure and HLA in healthy donors. Per the germline V gene, CDR1 is SGHRS and CDR2 is YFSETQ. The CDR3 is 14 residues long. Study-wide findings and caveats: One later analysis reportedly identified an Asian-associated ancestry cluster that showed fewer N-insertions than the roughly 600-donor mean. Rarity marked most TCR sequences, yet some public TCRs occurred in many donors. CMV serostatus stood as the only immune exposure information on hand.

Primers for the PCR totalled 60 Vbeta and 13 Jbeta. Original analysis: A later analysis counted 70 million to 85 million unique TCR beta chains, around 12 million shared. The protocol was immunoSEQ multiplex PCR, while the TCRdb copy is restricted to in-frame clones and leaves out a portion. That table gives V, J and clone size, and the DNA gave D and trimming. The sample has 150,000 to 200,000 clones; around four fifths are singletons. The gene calls are TRBV5-1 and TRBJ1-1; TRBD1 is a possible D gene (6 bases). The TCR was taken from a woman aged 50 to 60 in good health and CMV-seropositive. The sequenced sample consisted of PBMCs. The CDR3 sequence: CASTLTGPNTEAFF. The CDR3 DNA is TGCGCCAGCACCTTGACAGGCCCGAACACTGAAGCTTTCTTT. Supplemented by reference TRBV5-1 and TRBJ1-1, the full variable domain reads KAGVTQTPRYLIKTRGQQVTLSCSPISGHRSVSWYQQTPGQGLQFLFEYFSETQRNKGNFPGRFSGRQFSNSRSEMNVSTLELGDSALYLCASTLTGPNTEAFFGQGTRLTVV.